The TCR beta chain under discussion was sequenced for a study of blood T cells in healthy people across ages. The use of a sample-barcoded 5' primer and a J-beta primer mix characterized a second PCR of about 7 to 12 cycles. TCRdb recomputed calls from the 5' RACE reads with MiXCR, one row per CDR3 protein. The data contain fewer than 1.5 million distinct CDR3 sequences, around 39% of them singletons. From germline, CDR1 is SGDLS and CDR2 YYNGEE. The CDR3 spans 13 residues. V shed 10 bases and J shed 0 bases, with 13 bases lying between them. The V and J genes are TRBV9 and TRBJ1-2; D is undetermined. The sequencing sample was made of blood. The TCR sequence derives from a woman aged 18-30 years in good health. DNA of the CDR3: TGTGCCCGGAATGGGAGGGCTAACTATGGCTACACCTTC. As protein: CARNGRANYGYTF.